One sample yielded the 24 T cell receptor beta chains listed below, sequenced in a study of T cell repertoires in cytomegalovirus infection. TCRdb independently ran MiXCR on the reads; one entry per CDR3 protein. The sample has about 900,000 distinct CDR3 sequences; 30% to 40% are singletons. The antigens of these receptors remain unknown. The sample in question was cultured CD8+ T cells from PBMCs, obtained from culture after CMV antigen stimulation. The receptors come from a human donor in good health (CMV status not recorded). Some clones in this sample may be carry-over from other donors' samples.

The V gene is TRBV14, the J gene TRBJ2-1; perhaps D is TRBD1 or TRBD2 (6 bases each). The CDR3 length is 15 residues. Germline CDR1 SGHDN, CDR2 FVKESK. V shed 5 bases and J shed 8 bases, with 19 bases lying between them. CDR3 DNA sequence: TGTGCCAGCAGCAGCAGGAGGGGGATTTCTCATGAGCAGTTCTTC. Amino acids: CASSSRRGISHEQFF. Together with reference TRBV14 and TRBJ2-1, the CDR3 gives the full variable domain: EAGVTQFPSHSVIEKGQTVTLRCDPISGHDNLYWYRRVMGKEIKFLLHFVKESKQDESGMPNNRFLAERTGGTYSTLKVQPAELEDSGVYFCASSSRRGISHEQFFGPGTRLTVL.

This clonotype was seen a few times. This chain connects TRBV10-3 to TRBJ1-1; D gene ambiguous. V was shortened by 6 bases and J by 3 bases, with 8 bases between the two germline ends. In germline, CDR1 is ENHRY, CDR2 SYGVKD. This CDR3 contains 12 residues. In nucleotides, the CDR3 is TGTGCCATCAGATACGATGACACTGAAGCTTTCTTT. Its translation: CAIRYDDTEAFF.

Worth noting for this clonotype: This may be a read error, as it is one base from a much larger clone. This sequence joins TRBV7-6 and TRBJ2-2, with 7 bases fitting TRBD2. The trim removed 5 bases at V and 4 bases at J, leaving 7 bases unmatched. Germline CDR1 and CDR2: SGHVS and FNYEAQ. The CDR3 is made up of 15 amino acids. The CDR3 reads CASSPLSGATGELFF. CDR3 DNA sequence: TGTGCCAGCAGCCCATTAAGCGGGGCCACCGGGGAGCTGTTTTTT.

This clonotype was counted a few times. The chain combines TRBV4-1 with TRBJ2-4; D may be TRBD2 (6 bases). Trimming cost V 5 bases and J 7 bases, with 18 bases left between them. Germline V gives CDR1 MGHRA, CDR2 YSYEKL. This CDR3 is built from 15 residues. This CDR3 reads CASSISPFRGNIQYF. CDR3 bases: TGCGCCAGCAGCATATCCCCCTTCCGGGGGAACATTCAGTACTTC.

The chain recombines TRBV6-6 with TRBJ1-1, with D perhaps matching TRBD1 (5 bases). Trimming took 0 bases from V and 5 from J, leaving 13 bases between them. The CDR3 consists of 15 residues. Germline V gene data show CDR1 as MNHNY and CDR2 as SVGAGI (reference sequence). The CDR3 DNA is TGTGCCAGCAGTTACTCGGACATACCTGGGACTGAAGCTTTCTTT. Its protein is CASSYSDIPGTEAFF.

This clonotype was seen a single time. The chain carries TRBV7-9 and TRBJ2-7; 7 nucleotides align to TRBD1. The CDR3 has 14 residues. Germline loops: CDR1 SEHNR, CDR2 FQNEAQ (reference sequence). CDR3 DNA sequence: TGTGTCAGCAGCCGAGGGGGCAACTACTACGAGCAGTACGTC. Amino acid sequence: CVSSRGGNYYEQYV.

This clonotype was seen a handful of times. The chain links TRBV7-6 to TRBJ1-2, with 8 bases identical to TRBD1. In germline, CDR1 is SGHVS, CDR2 FNYEAQ. This CDR3 comprises 14 residues. V lost 1 base, J lost 7 bases, and 5 bases stayed unmatched. CDR3 DNA: TGTGCCAGCAGCTTAGACCAGGGGGCGTTTGGCTACACCTTC. This encodes CASSLDQGAFGYTF.

As regards this clonotype: A read error may account for a junction end that differs from germline. The chain combines TRBV4-1 with TRBJ1-5; no clear D gene. Germline loops: CDR1 MGHRA, CDR2 YSYEKL. The CDR3 extends over 13 amino acids. The CDR3 DNA follows: TGTGCCAGCAGCCAAGATGCCGGGAATAGCCAGCATTTT. Its protein is CASSQDAGNSQHF.

Here the CDR3 reads CASPRGGYEQYV. The CDR3 DNA reads as TGTGCCAGCCCCAGGGGGGGCTACGAGCAGTACGTC. The V gene is TRBV2, the J gene TRBJ2-7; tentatively, D is TRBD1 or TRBD2 (7 bases each). Deletions cut 8 bases from V and 3 bases from J, with 11 bases between. The CDR3 is 12 residues long. The germline CDR1 and CDR2 sequences are SNHLY and FYNNEI.

Details on this clonotype: A much larger clone lies a single base off, so this may be a read error. The J gene is TRBJ1-1, the V gene TRBV7-2; D unresolved. CDR3 length: 14 residues. The germline V gene has CDR1 SGHTA and CDR2 FQGNSA. CDR3 in amino acids: CVSSSSIMNTEAFF. The CDR3 coding sequence is TGTGTCAGCAGCTCTAGCATTATGAACACTGAAGCTTTCTTT.

In this sample, this clonotype turned up a few times. The gene calls are TRBV6-6 and TRBJ1-1; the D is unclear. Per germline, CDR1 MNHNY and CDR2 SVGAGI (reference sequence). V gave up 2 bases and J gave up 5 bases, with 6 bases separating them. The CDR3 spans 12 residues. The CDR3 coding sequence is TGTGCCAGCAGTTACGGGCCAACTGAAGCTTTCTTT. This encodes CASSYGPTEAFF.

The chain recombines TRBV7-8 with TRBJ1-4; 10 bases are a match to TRBD1. Unmatched junction bases numbered 7, after V lost 2 bases and J lost 4 bases. Germline V gene sequence: CDR1 SGHVS, CDR2 FQNEAQ. The CDR3 extends over 17 amino acids. The CDR3 is CASSLIPWDRGNEKLFF. In DNA form, the CDR3 reads TGTGCCAGCAGCTTAATTCCCTGGGACAGGGGTAATGAAAAACTGTTTTTT.

The rearrangement joins TRBV27 to TRBJ1-2, with a possible D match to TRBD1 (6 bases). Germline CDR1 reads MNHEY; CDR2 reads SMNVEV (reference sequence). This CDR3 has 13 residues. Trimming shortened V by 3 bases and J by 3 bases, and 8 bases separated the two germline ends. The CDR3 nucleotides read TGTGCCAGCAGTTTGGGGGCTTACTATGGCTACACCTTC. It codes for CASSLGAYYGYTF.

V gene TRBV20-1 combines with J gene TRBJ1-1; 8 bases are a match to TRBD1. CDR3 length equals 16 residues. The germline V gene encodes CDR1 DFQATT and CDR2 SNEGSKA (reference sequence). V gave up 2 bases and J gave up 4 bases; unmatched junction bases: 12. The CDR3: CSARPFLQGASTEAFF. The CDR3 nucleotides read TGCAGTGCTAGACCTTTCCTCCAGGGGGCGAGCACTGAAGCTTTCTTT.

The chain joins TRBV28 to TRBJ2-7, with 8 bases aligning to TRBD1. This CDR3 is 14 amino acids long. Trimming took 5 bases from V and 2 from J; bases not matched to a gene: 5. Germline values: CDR1 MDHEN, CDR2 SYDVKM. The CDR3 DNA sequence: TGTGCCAGCAGTAACGGACAGGGTCCCTACGAGCAGTACGTC. Protein product: CASSNGQGPYEQYV.

This clonotype turned up a few times. V is TRBV9 and J is TRBJ2-1; 8 bases fit TRBD1. The CDR3 covers 16 residues. The germline V gene encodes CDR1 SGDLS and CDR2 YYNGEE. V shed 4 bases and J 8 bases; nucleotides not matched to a gene: 14. The CDR3 loop is CASSHRPGTGSYEQFF. CDR3 DNA sequence: TGTGCCAGCAGCCACCGACCCGGGACAGGTAGTTATGAGCAGTTCTTC.

The sample holds a few counts of this clonotype. V gene TRBV7-9 combines with J gene TRBJ2-2; the match to TRBD2 covers 11 bases. The CDR3 totals 16 residues. V was clipped by 6 bases and J by 3 bases; unmatched bases: 6. The germline gives CDR1 SEHNR, CDR2 FQNEAQ (reference sequence). The CDR3 nucleotides read TGTGCCAGCAGACCTACTAGCGGGGGATACACCGGGGAGCTGTTTTTT. It yields the protein CASRPTSGGYTGELFF.

V and J are TRBV27 and TRBJ2-5; D remains unclear. Per the germline V gene, CDR1 is MNHEY and CDR2 is SMNVEV (reference sequence). The CDR3 contains 12 residues. Trimming shortened V by 6 bases and J by 4 bases, and 9 bases separated the two germline ends. The CDR3 region has the DNA TGTGCCAGCAGGGGCACAACAGAGACCCAGTACTTC. Translation gives CASRGTTETQYF.

There are many counts of this clonotype. The chain uses TRBV7-6 and TRBJ2-1; 9 nucleotides agree with TRBD2. Trimming took 1 base from V and 8 from J; bases not matched to a gene: 12. Germline V gives CDR1 SGHVS, CDR2 FNYEAQ. CDR3 length: 17 residues. The DNA of the CDR3 is TGTGCCAGCAGCTTAGGTATGATGGGGACTAGCAGTGATGAGCAGTTCTTC. Amino acid sequence: CASSLGMMGTSSDEQFF.

The genes are TRBV14 and TRBJ1-1; D is uncertain. Germline assignment: CDR1 SGHDN and CDR2 FVKESK. The CDR3 length is 12 residues. V was pared by 2 bases and J by 8 bases, with 9 bases between. CDR3 in amino acids: CASSQYLREAFF. In DNA form, the CDR3 reads TGTGCCAGCAGCCAATACCTACGGGAAGCTTTCTTT.

Regarding this clonotype: Its ends do not fully match the called genes, so a read error is possible. The genes are TRBV6-2 or TRBV6-3 and TRBJ2-5; a possible D gene is TRBD2 (5 bases). The germline CDR1 and CDR2 sequences are MNHEY and SVGEGT. CDR3 size: 14 residues. CDR3 sequence reads: CANSYLSGRETQYF. DNA of the CDR3: TGTGCCAACAGTTACCTATCGGGAAGAGAGACCCAGTACTTC.

The chain has TRBV2 and TRBJ1-1; no firm D call. Trimming took 6 bases from V and 11 from J, leaving 13 bases between them. The CDR3 consists of 11 residues. Germline V lookup: CDR1 SNHLY, CDR2 FYNNEI. CDR3 coding DNA: TGTGCCAGCAGGGGAGGAGCGACGGCTTTCTTT. Translating it yields CASRGGATAFF.

This clonotype appeared many times. The CDR3 DNA is TGTGCCAGCAGTTTCAATCCCAGGGTTAAGAACACTGAAGCTTTCTTT. Protein product: CASSFNPRVKNTEAFF. V gene TRBV12-3 or TRBV12-4 combines with J gene TRBJ1-1; D is perhaps TRBD1 (5 bases). There are 16 residues in the CDR3. V dropped 3 bases and J dropped 1 base, with 15 bases sitting between them.

V usage is TRBV27 and J usage is TRBJ1-2; the D gene is possibly TRBD1 (5 bases). This CDR3 contains 14 residues. The germline gives CDR1 MNHEY, CDR2 SMNVEV (reference sequence). The germline V and J ends were trimmed by 2 bases and 6 bases, with 13 bases remaining between them. The DNA of the CDR3 is TGTGCCAGCAGTTTACGAGGCAGGGTACATGGCTACACCTTC. Translation: CASSLRGRVHGYTF.